One and the same sample provided the 8 T cell receptor beta chains below, sequenced in a study of cytomegalovirus exposure and HLA in healthy donors. Vbeta (60) and Jbeta (13) primers were used in the PCR. Measured with immunoSEQ multiplex PCR; TCRdb has only the in-frame clones, and not every one. The table has approximately 70,000 clones, around 78% seen once. The material sequenced was PBMCs. The receptors stem from a man between 45 and 60 years old in good health and CMV-seronegative.

This chain connects TRBV19 to TRBJ1-5; the match to TRBD1 covers 7 bases. This CDR3 has 16 amino acids. The ends lost 2 bases at V and 5 bases at J; junction bases unmatched: 9. Per the germline V gene, CDR1 is LNHDA and CDR2 is SQIVND (reference sequence). CDR3 in amino acids: CASSIRAGGSHQPQHF. The CDR3, as DNA: TGTGCCAGTAGTATAAGGGCAGGGGGATCGCATCAGCCCCAGCATTTT.

J is TRBJ1-2 and V is TRBV9; a possible D gene is TRBD1 (6 bases). The CDR3 extends over 15 amino acids. The germline V and J ends were trimmed by 3 bases and 4 bases, with 16 bases remaining between them. Per germline, CDR1 SGDLS and CDR2 YYNGEE. CDR3 in DNA: TGTGCCAGCAGCGATTACAGGGAAATCACCTATGGCTACACCTTC. This encodes CASSDYREITYGYTF.

The genes are TRBV4-1 and TRBJ1-1; D is unresolved. CDR3 length: 16 residues. In germline, CDR1 is MGHRA, CDR2 YSYEKL. Trimming stripped 5 bases from V and 5 bases from J, with 21 bases between. CDR3 sequence (DNA): TGCGCCAGCAGCTTCCGCCCCGGAGGGAGGGAGACTGAAGCTTTCTTT. Its protein is CASSFRPGGRETEAFF.

This clone was seen only a few times. The chain couples TRBV5-4 to TRBJ2-7; TRBD2 matches at 8 bases. CDR3 length equals 14 residues. V lost 4 bases and J lost 2; bases outside the gene matches: 5. The V gene's germline CDR1 is SGHNT and CDR2 YYREEE (reference sequence). CDR3 loop: CASSILAGPYEQYF. In DNA, the CDR3 is TGTGCCAGCAGCATTTTAGCGGGACCCTACGAGCAGTACTTC.

The chain couples TRBV28 to TRBJ2-3; D may be TRBD2 (5 bases). Per the germline V gene, CDR1 is MDHEN and CDR2 is SYDVKM. The CDR3 contains 15 residues. Trimming left V 3 bases short and J 0 bases short, with 10 bases between. The CDR3 loop reads CASSLNERSTDTQYF. The CDR3 nucleotides are TGTGCCAGCAGTTTGAATGAGCGGAGCACAGATACGCAGTATTTT.

The rearrangement links TRBV4-1 to TRBJ2-2; 11 bases map to TRBD2. Germline lookup yields CDR1 MGHRA and CDR2 YSYEKL. Losses at the gene ends were 1 base for V and 4 bases for J; bases not matched to a gene: 2. The CDR3 has 16 residues. In nucleotides, the CDR3 is TGCGCCAGCAGCCAAGGACTAGCGGGGATCACCGGGGAGCTGTTTTTT. It yields the protein CASSQGLAGITGELFF.

This chain uses TRBV27 with TRBJ2-2; TRBD2 matches at 13 bases. The germline V gene encodes CDR1 MNHEY and CDR2 SMNVEV (reference sequence). The CDR3 runs 18 residues. With 3 bases clipped from V and 4 bases from J, the junction kept 8 bases outside the gene matches. The CDR3 DNA is TGTGCCAGCAGTTTCATCGGACTAGCGGGAGTGAGCACCGGGGAGCTGTTTTTT. Translated, it gives CASSFIGLAGVSTGELFF.

This sequence joins TRBV19 and TRBJ2-1; 11 bases line up with TRBD2. The CDR3 covers 16 residues. The germline V gene encodes CDR1 LNHDA and CDR2 SQIVND (reference sequence). Trimming cost V 3 bases and J 3 bases; bases outside gene matches: 4. This CDR3 is CASSISGTSGYNEQFF. The CDR3 region has the DNA TGTGCCAGTAGTATCTCCGGGACTAGCGGCTACAATGAGCAGTTCTTC.